Listed below are T cell receptor beta chains from one sample, sequenced in a study of human T cells and chemical hapten exposure. TCRdb reprocessed the RACE reads with MiXCR, giving one entry per CDR3 protein. The sample yields 150,000 to 200,000 distinct CDR3 sequences, around 25% seen once. The sample here was whole blood, taken in connection with sensitization to the hapten diphenylcyclopropenone (DPC). The source of these receptors is a woman in her thirties or forties with alopecia areata. Some clones in this sample may be carry-over from other donors' samples. Both conserved end residues are part of each CDR3. Fields, in order: D gene, clone size, V gene, J gene, CDR3 DNA, CDR3 protein. D genes are given only for firm matches. Clone size appears in some rows only: once, few, many, or a class for an expanded clone.

>TRBD1|.|TRBV3-1|TRBJ1-1
TGTGCCAGCAGCCTCCGACAGGGGGATACTGAAGCTTTCTTT
CASSLRQGDTEAFF
>TRBD2|.|TRBV7-2|TRBJ2-7
TGTGCCAGCAGCTTAACAGGAATCGGGCTGGGGGGGTACGAGCAGTACTTC
CASSLTGIGLGGYEQYF
>.|many|TRBV7-2|TRBJ2-2
TGTGCCAGCAGCCCAAGGCGGCGGGATGTGAACACCGGGGAGCTGTTTTTT
CASSPRRRDVNTGELFF
>TRBD1|.|TRBV28|TRBJ1-5
TGTGCCAGCAGTTTCACAGGGGCCAACAATCAGCCCCAGCATTTT
CASSFTGANNQPQHF
>TRBD1|.|TRBV23-1|TRBJ2-5
TGCGCCAGCCCCAGGAACAGGGGGCGAGGGGCCAGGGGTCAAGAGACCCAGTACTTC
CASPRNRGRGARGQETQYF
>TRBD1|few|TRBV24-1|TRBJ1-1
TGTGCCACCAGTGATTCAGGGGGCGGCACTGAAGCTTTCTTT
CATSDSGGGTEAFF
>.|few|TRBV7-7|TRBJ2-5
TGTGCTAGCAGCTTAGGCGGTGACAGGAGAGAGACCCAGTACTTC
CASSLGGDRRETQYF
>TRBD1|.|TRBV30|TRBJ1-1
TGTGCCTGGAGTGTACAGGGGGCAGCTGAAGCTTTCTTT
CAWSVQGAAEAFF
>.|few|TRBV29-1|TRBJ2-3
TGCAGCGTTGAGCAGTACACAGATACGCAGTATTTT
CSVEQYTDTQYF
>.|once|TRBV7-3|TRBJ1-6
TGTGCCAGCAGCTTAATCCAGGCGGGGGCCTCACCCCTCCACTTT
CASSLIQAGASPLHF
>.|.|TRBV28|TRBJ2-7
TGTGCCAGCAGCGAAAACGCGAAGGAGGGGCAGTACTTC
CASSENAKEGQYF
>.|few|TRBV6-2/TRBV6-3|TRBJ1-1
TGTGCCAGCAGTTATGATGGGGTCACTGAAGCTTTCTTT
CASSYDGVTEAFF
>.|.|TRBV20-1|TRBJ1-1
TGCAGTGCTATTCCAGGGAACACTGAAGCTTTCTTT
CSAIPGNTEAFF
>.|many|TRBV20-1|TRBJ2-2
TGCAGTGCTAGAGATCGGTCCCTGCTGGGGCTGTTTTTT
CSARDRSLLGLFF
>TRBD1|.|TRBV28|TRBJ1-5
TGTGCCAGCACATGGGCAGGGGGACAGCCCCAGCATTTT
CASTWAGGQPQHF